This T cell receptor beta chain was retrieved from a study of T cell responses to AZD1222 COVID-19 vaccine. Regarding the study as a whole: Spike-wide vaccine-associated CD4 TCRs dominated at 160-218 and 743-854.

Note on this clone: Its antigen is unknown.

Sequencing used immunoSEQ multiplex PCR; TCRdb keeps in-frame clones, though not all of them. Of about 82,000 clones in the sample, approximately 83% were seen once. The germline V gene has CDR1 ENHRY and CDR2 SYGVKD. This CDR3 region has 15 residues. With V trimmed by 6 bases and J by 2 bases, 9 bases remained unmatched. The receptor's source is an adult who received the AZD1222 COVID-19 vaccine. This material consisted of peripheral blood, taken 28 days after the second AZD1222 dose. The chain links TRBV10-3 to TRBJ1-2, with TRBD1 matching over 7 bases. The CDR3 is CAISPFLDRNYGYTF. For the CDR3, the DNA is TGTGCCATCAGCCCCTTTCTGGACAGGAACTATGGCTACACCTTC.